This T cell receptor beta chain was sequenced during a study of blood T cell repertoires in COVID-19. Study background: The study drew acute and convalescent COVID-19 samples from the United States, Italy and Spain.

Patients of the Seattle cohort, enrolled during active infection, were followed longitudinally. CDR3 length: 16 residues. V dropped 4 bases and J dropped 3; count of bases not matched to a gene: 9. Germline-derived CDR1 and CDR2 are LGHDT and YNNKEL (reference sequence). In the authors' workflow: Nucleated cell number was recorded as an estimate derived from reference gene primer amplification. Using immunoSEQ multiplex PCR, the repertoire was profiled, and TCRdb retains in-frame clones only, with some absent. V and J calls and clone size follow that table, whereas D and trimming were derived from the DNA. The sample consists of 150,000 to 200,000 clones, around 83% of them appearing once.

The sample comprised peripheral blood. This TCR came from a woman aged 50 to 60 with COVID-19, enrolled during active disease. The chain links TRBV3-1 (or the pseudogene TRBV3-2) to TRBJ2-3, with 8 bases that match TRBD1. CDR3 nucleotide sequence: TGTGCCAGCAGCCCTCGCCGTGGGACAGGAACAGATACGCAGTATTTT. Its translation: CASSPRRGTGTDTQYF.